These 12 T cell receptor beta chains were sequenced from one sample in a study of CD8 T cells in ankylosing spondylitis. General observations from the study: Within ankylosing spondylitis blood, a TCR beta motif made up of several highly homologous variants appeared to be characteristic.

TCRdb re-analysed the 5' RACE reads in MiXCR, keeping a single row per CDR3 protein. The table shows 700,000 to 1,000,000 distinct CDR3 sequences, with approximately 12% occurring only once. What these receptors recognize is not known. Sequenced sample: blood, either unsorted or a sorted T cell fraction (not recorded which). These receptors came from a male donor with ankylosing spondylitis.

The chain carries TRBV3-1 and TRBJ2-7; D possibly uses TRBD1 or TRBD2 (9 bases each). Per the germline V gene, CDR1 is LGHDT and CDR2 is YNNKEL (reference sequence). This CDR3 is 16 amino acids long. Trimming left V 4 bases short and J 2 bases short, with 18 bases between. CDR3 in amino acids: CASSRRGGTGTYEQYF. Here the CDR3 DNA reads TGTGCCAGCAGCCGGCGGGGGGGGACAGGGACCTACGAGCAGTACTTC.

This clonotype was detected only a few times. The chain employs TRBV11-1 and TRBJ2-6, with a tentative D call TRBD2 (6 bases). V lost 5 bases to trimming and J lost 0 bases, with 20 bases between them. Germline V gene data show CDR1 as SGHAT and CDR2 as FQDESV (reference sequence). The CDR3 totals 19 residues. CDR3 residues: CASSPPLGGKSSGANVLTF. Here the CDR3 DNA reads TGTGCCAGCAGCCCCCCTTTGGGGGGAAAATCCTCTGGGGCCAACGTCCTGACTTTC.

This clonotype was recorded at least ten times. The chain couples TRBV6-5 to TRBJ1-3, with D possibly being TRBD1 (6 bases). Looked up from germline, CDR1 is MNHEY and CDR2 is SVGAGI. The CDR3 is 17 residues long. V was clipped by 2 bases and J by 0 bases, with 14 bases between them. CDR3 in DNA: TGTGCCAGCAGTTACCTCCCAACAGGGAGCTCTGGAAACACCATATATTTT. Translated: CASSYLPTGSSGNTIYF.

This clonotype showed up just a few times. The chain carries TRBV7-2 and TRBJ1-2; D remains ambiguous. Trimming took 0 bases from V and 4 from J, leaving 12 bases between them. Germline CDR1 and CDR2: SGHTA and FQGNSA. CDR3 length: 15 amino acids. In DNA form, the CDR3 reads TGTGCCAGCAGCTTAGCTCCGGTTTCGGGCTATGGCTACACCTTC. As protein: CASSLAPVSGYGYTF.

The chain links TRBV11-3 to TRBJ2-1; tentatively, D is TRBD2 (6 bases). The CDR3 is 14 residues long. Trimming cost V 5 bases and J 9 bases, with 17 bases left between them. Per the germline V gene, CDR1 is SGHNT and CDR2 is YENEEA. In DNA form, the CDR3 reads TGTGCCAGCAGCCCATCAACCCTAGCGTCTGAGCAGTTCTTC. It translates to CASSPSTLASEQFF.

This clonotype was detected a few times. CDR3 sequence reads: CASSFMDGTGELFF. In nucleotides, the CDR3 is TGTGCCAGCAGTTTCATGGATGGGACCGGGGAGCTGTTTTTT. The chain links TRBV6-5 to TRBJ2-2; the D is unclear. In germline, CDR1 is MNHEY, CDR2 SVGAGI. CDR3 length: 14 amino acids. The V and J ends lost 4 bases and 5 bases respectively, with 11 bases between them.

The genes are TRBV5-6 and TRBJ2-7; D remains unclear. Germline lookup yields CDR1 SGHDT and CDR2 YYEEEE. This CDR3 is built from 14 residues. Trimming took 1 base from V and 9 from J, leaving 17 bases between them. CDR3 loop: CASSLMDGVVGQYF. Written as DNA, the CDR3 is TGTGCCAGCAGCTTGATGGACGGTGTGGTTGGGCAGTACTTC.

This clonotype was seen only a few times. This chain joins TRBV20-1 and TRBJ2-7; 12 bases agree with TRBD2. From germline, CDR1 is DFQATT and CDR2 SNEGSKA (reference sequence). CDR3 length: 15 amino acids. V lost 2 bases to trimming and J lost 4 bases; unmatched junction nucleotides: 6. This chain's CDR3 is CSARPQLAGGYEQYF. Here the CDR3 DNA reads TGCAGTGCTAGACCTCAACTAGCGGGAGGATACGAGCAGTACTTC.

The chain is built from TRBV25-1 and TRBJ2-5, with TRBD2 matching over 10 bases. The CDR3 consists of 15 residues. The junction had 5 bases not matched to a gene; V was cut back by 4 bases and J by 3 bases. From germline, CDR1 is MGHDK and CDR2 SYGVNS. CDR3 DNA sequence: TGTGCCAGCAGTGGAACTCTAGCGGGAGAAGAGACCCAGTACTTC. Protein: CASSGTLAGEETQYF.

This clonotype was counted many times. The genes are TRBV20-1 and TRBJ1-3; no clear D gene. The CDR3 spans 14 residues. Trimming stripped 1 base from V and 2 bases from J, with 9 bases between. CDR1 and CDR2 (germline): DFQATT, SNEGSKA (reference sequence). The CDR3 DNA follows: TGCAGTGCTAGAGGACCCGGGGCTGGAAACACCATATATTTT. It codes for CSARGPGAGNTIYF.

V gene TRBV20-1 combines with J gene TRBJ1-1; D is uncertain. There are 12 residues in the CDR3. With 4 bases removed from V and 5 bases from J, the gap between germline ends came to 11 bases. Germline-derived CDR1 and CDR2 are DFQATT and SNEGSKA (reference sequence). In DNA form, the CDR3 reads TGCAGTGCTACGGAGATGAGGACTGAAGCTTTCTTT. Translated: CSATEMRTEAFF.

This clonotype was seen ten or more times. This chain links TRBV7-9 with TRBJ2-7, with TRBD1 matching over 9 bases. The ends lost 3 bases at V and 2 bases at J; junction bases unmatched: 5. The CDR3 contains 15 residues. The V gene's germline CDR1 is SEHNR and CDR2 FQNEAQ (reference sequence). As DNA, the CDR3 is TGTGCCAGCAGCTTCGGGACAGGGAGCCCCTACGAGCAGTACTTC. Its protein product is CASSFGTGSPYEQYF.